Listed below are T cell receptor beta chains from one sample, sequenced in a study of blood T cell repertoires in COVID-19. Here immunoSEQ multiplex PCR was the method, and the copy in TCRdb shows in-frame clones only, minus some. The table has roughly 380,000 clones, about 85% seen once; the top ten hold 3.6%. Sample: peripheral blood. The receptors were sampled from a woman in her late teens or twenties with acute or convalescent COVID-19. The CDR3 runs from the conserved cysteine through the conserved F or W. Each record gives: J gene, D gene, V gene, CDR3 protein. The D gene is left open where the match is weak.

J: TRBJ2-7
D: TRBD1
V: TRBV6-5
CDR3: CASSLGTGAYEQYF

J: TRBJ1-5
D: TRBD1
V: TRBV2
CDR3: CASRRTRDRGVDGNQPQHF

J: TRBJ2-1
D: TRBD2
V: TRBV28
CDR3: CASSPARSSGSDNEQFF

J: TRBJ1-2
D: TRBD1
V: TRBV30
CDR3: CAWSVFGTGSGYTF

J: TRBJ1-1
D: TRBD1
V: TRBV11-2
CDR3: CASNFGQGNLGEAFF

J: TRBJ2-1
D: -
V: TRBV10-3
CDR3: CAISEGTRGGNEQFF

J: TRBJ2-3
D: TRBD2
V: TRBV9
CDR3: CASSPGLAGTDTQYF

J: TRBJ2-3
D: -
V: TRBV6-6
CDR3: CASTRTERADTQYF

J: TRBJ2-5
D: -
V: TRBV5-4
CDR3: CASSPEVQETQYF

J: TRBJ2-2
D: -
V: TRBV2
CDR3: CASSEQASNTGELFF

J: TRBJ1-2
D: TRBD1
V: TRBV24-1
CDR3: CATSELSGQGASYGYTF

J: TRBJ2-7
D: -
V: TRBV5-1
CDR3: CASSLGRAYEQYF

J: TRBJ1-2
D: -
V: TRBV3-1/TRBV3-2
CDR3: CASSQEPRADGYTF

J: TRBJ1-1
D: -
V: TRBV19
CDR3: CASSIEGDTEAFF

J: TRBJ1-1
D: TRBD1
V: TRBV5-1
CDR3: CASSFLGTGGIEAFF

J: TRBJ1-1
D: -
V: TRBV9
CDR3: CASSAGSGNTEAFF

J: TRBJ1-2
D: -
V: TRBV19
CDR3: CASSASQGLDYGYTF